This section outlines one T cell receptor beta chain sequence together with its context. Its antigen is unknown. This sample was taken from a study of tumor-infiltrating lymphocytes in localized non-small cell lung cancer. General study findings and limits: Tumors had more T cell infiltration than uninvolved lung, per TCRbeta sequencing and CD3 counts. Different pieces of the same tissue went to different assays, confounding technical variation with intratumor heterogeneity. T-cell fraction did not differ between immunotypes IM1 and IM2.

The data were produced by immunoSEQ multiplex PCR, yet TCRdb's version contains in-frame clones alone and is incomplete. The sample lists some 13,000 clones, about 74% occurring once. The sample consisted of uninvolved lung tissue not adjacent to the tumor. The receptor's source is a human donor with non-small cell lung cancer.

The CDR3 DNA reads as TGTGCCAGCAGCGTAGCCGACCTCAGCTCTGGAAACACCATATATTTT. Translation: CASSVADLSSGNTIYF. The gene calls are TRBV9 and TRBJ1-3; D call uncertain. V lost 0 bases and J lost 0, with 10 bases in between. CDR1 is SGDLS, CDR2 YYNGEE, per germline. The CDR3 contains 16 residues.